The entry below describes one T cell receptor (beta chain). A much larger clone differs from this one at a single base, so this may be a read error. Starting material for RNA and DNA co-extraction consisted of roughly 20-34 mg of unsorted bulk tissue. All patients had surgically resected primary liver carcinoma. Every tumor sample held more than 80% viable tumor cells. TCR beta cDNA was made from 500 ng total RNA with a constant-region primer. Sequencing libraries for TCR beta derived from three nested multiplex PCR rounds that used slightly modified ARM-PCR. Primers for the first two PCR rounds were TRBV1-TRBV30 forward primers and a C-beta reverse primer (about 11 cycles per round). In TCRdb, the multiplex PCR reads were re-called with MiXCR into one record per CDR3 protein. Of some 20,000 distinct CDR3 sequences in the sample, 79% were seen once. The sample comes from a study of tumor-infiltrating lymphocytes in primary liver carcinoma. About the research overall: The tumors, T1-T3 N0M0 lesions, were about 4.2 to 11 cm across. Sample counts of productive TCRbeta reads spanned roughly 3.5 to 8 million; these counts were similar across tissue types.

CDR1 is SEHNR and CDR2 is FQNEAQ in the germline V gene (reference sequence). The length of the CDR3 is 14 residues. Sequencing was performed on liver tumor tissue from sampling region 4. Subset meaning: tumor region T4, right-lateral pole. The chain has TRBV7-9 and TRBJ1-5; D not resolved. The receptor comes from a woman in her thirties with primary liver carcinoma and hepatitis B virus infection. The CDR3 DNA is TGTGCCAGTAGCCCCCGGGAGAACAATGAGCCCCAGCAGTTT. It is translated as CASSPRENNEPQQF.